One sample yielded the 22 T cell receptor beta chains listed below, sequenced in a study of Ad26.COV2.S vaccination and SARS-CoV-2 variants. Stated treatment: 15 to 20 received Ad26.COV2.S at low or high dose, single or two shots; about 5 received placebo; per-sample allocation not given. Sampling happened 63 days after the first vaccine or placebo injection. Produced via immunoSEQ multiplex PCR; TCRdb's table is partial and in-frame only. This table has about 390,000 clones, 75% to 90% appearing once. The source material was peripheral blood, sampled in a trial of Ad26.COV2.S vaccine versus placebo. These receptors all stem from a person aged 18-65 years who received the Ad26.COV2.S COVID-19 vaccine or a placebo.

Of note for this clone: Distinct nucleotide sequences in the sample also encode this CDR3. This chain connects TRBV7-9 to TRBJ1-3; maybe TRBD1 (5 bases). V was cut by 5 bases and J by 0 bases, with 11 bases left in between. CDR3 length equals 15 residues. CDR1 is SEHNR and CDR2 is FQNEAQ in the germline V gene (reference sequence). CDR3 nucleotide sequence: TGTGCCAGCAGCCTAGAGGGGAGCTCTGGAAACACCATATATTTT. As protein: CASSLEGSSGNTIYF.

V and J are TRBV28 and TRBJ2-3; D may correspond to TRBD1 or TRBD2 (6 bases each). CDR1 is MDHEN and CDR2 is SYDVKM in the germline V gene. Trimming removed 3 bases at V and 1 base at J, with 14 bases between. This CDR3 has 16 residues. CDR3 in DNA: TGTGCCAGCAGTTTTGTCGGGGGCCGTGGCACAGATACGCAGTATTTT. This sequence encodes CASSFVGGRGTDTQYF.

The chain combines TRBV5-6 with TRBJ1-4; D gene unclear. The V end was cut by 0 bases, the J end by 4 bases, with 4 bases between. The CDR3 sequence is 13 residues long. Germline V gene lookup returns CDR1 SGHDT and CDR2 YYEEEE. The CDR3 loop reads CASSLGINEKLFF. The CDR3 DNA reads as TGTGCCAGCAGCTTGGGCATTAATGAAAAACTGTTTTTT.

This sequence joins TRBV12-3 or TRBV12-4 and TRBJ2-3, with 9 bases lining up with TRBD1. Unmatched junction bases numbered 6, after V lost 6 bases and J lost 14 bases. The CDR3 consists of 11 residues. The CDR3 nucleotides are TGTGCCAGCAGCAATGGACAGGGGATGTATTTT. It encodes CASSNGQGMYF.

The chain has TRBV10-3 and TRBJ2-3; TRBD2 agrees at 13 bases. There are 17 residues in the CDR3. V dropped 6 bases and J dropped 0; count of bases not matched to a gene: 6. Per germline, CDR1 ENHRY and CDR2 SYGVKD. Here the CDR3 DNA reads TGTGCCATCAGGGAGACTAGCGGGGGGTATAGCACAGATACGCAGTATTTT. Residues: CAIRETSGGYSTDTQYF.

J is TRBJ1-3 and V is TRBV9; no clear D gene. The germline V and J ends were trimmed by 3 bases and 9 bases, with 13 bases remaining between them. Germline V gene data show CDR1 as SGDLS and CDR2 as YYNGEE. This CDR3 comprises 13 residues. The CDR3 coding sequence is TGTGCCAGCAGCGGATCTGGCCTGGGCACCATATATTTT. Its protein product is CASSGSGLGTIYF. Looking up the rest from reference TRBV9 and TRBJ1-3 gives the full variable domain: DSGVTQTPKHLITATGQRVTLRCSPRSGDLSVYWYQQSLDQGLQFLIQYYNGEERAKGNILERFSAQQFPDLHSELNLSSLELGDSALYFCASSGSGLGTIYFGEGSWLTVV.

V is TRBV12-5 and J is TRBJ1-2; 7 bases are shared with TRBD1. CDR3 length: 16 amino acids. Losses at the gene ends were 1 base for V and 7 bases for J; bases not matched to a gene: 12. CDR1 is LGHNT, CDR2 FRNRAP, per germline. CDR3 in amino acids: CASGLASGGRGRGYTF. Here the CDR3 DNA reads TGTGCTAGTGGTTTGGCATCAGGGGGGAGGGGACGTGGCTACACCTTC.

The V call is TRBV2, the J call TRBJ1-1, with TRBD1 matching 12 bases. Per the germline V gene, CDR1 is SNHLY and CDR2 is FYNNEI. With V trimmed by 6 bases and J by 6 bases, 8 bases remained unmatched. The length of the CDR3 is 15 residues. CDR3 in DNA: TGTGCCAGCAGGCGGGACAGGGGGCGTCTCGCTGAAGCTTTCTTT. The encoded protein is CASRRDRGRLAEAFF. The complete variable domain, with remaining parts taken from reference TRBV2 and TRBJ1-1, reads EPEVTQTPSHQVTQMGQEVILRCVPISNHLYFYWYRQILGQKVEFLVSFYNNEISEKSEIFDDQFSVERPDGSNFTLKIRSTKLEDSAMYFCASRRDRGRLAEAFFGQGTRLTVV.

This clone is a singleton in its sample. The chain combines TRBV23-1 with TRBJ1-1; D is undetermined. TRBV23-1 is identified as an open reading frame with a role that is uncertain. The CDR3 totals 15 residues. V gave up 3 bases and J gave up 0 bases, with 11 bases separating them. The CDR3 protein is CASSQGLRVNTEAFF. The CDR3 DNA is TGCGCCAGCAGTCAGGGGTTACGGGTGAACACTGAAGCTTTCTTT.

The J gene is TRBJ1-1, the V gene TRBV29-1; weak D call: TRBD1 (6 bases). Between the trimmed V and J ends, which lost 6 bases and 1 base, there was a span of 12 bases. Germline CDR1 reads SQVTM; CDR2 reads ANQGSEA. CDR3 length equals 13 residues. CDR3 loop: CSVNRVPNTEAFF. CDR3 in DNA: TGCAGCGTGAACAGGGTTCCGAACACTGAAGCTTTCTTT. The whole variable domain, remainder taken from reference TRBV29-1 and TRBJ1-1, is SAVISQKPSRDICQRGTSLTIQCQVDSQVTMMFWYRQQPGQSLTLIATANQGSEATYESGFVIDKFPISRPNLTFSTLTVSNMSPEDSSIYLCSVNRVPNTEAFFGQGTRLTVV.

This chain links TRBV3-1 (or the pseudogene TRBV3-2) with TRBJ1-6; D call uncertain. The V gene's germline CDR1 is LGHDT and CDR2 YNNKEL (reference sequence). V lost 1 base, J lost 6 bases, and 10 bases lay in between. The CDR3 covers 15 residues. CDR3 in DNA: TGTGCCAGCAGCCAAGGGCAGATTTTTAATTCACCCCTCCACTTT. Its translation is CASSQGQIFNSPLHF.

Only one count was recorded for this clone. The V gene is TRBV3-1 (or the pseudogene TRBV3-2), the J gene TRBJ1-2; maybe TRBD1 (6 bases). The V gene's germline CDR1 is LGHDT and CDR2 YNNKEL (reference sequence). Trimming took 4 bases from V and 7 from J, leaving 25 bases between them. The CDR3 sequence is 17 residues long. Here the CDR3 DNA reads TGTGCCAGCAGCCGAAAGGGGGGGGACACCCCCGGACGTGGCTACACCTTC. Translated, it gives CASSRKGGDTPGRGYTF.

This chain connects TRBV6-6 to TRBJ2-1, with TRBD2 matching over 12 bases. Germline CDR1 reads MNHNY; CDR2 reads SVGAGI (reference sequence). With 7 bases clipped from V and 6 bases from J, the junction kept 4 bases outside the gene matches. There are 14 residues in the CDR3. The CDR3 protein is CASTELAGGNEQFF. The CDR3 DNA sequence: TGTGCCAGCACCGAACTAGCGGGGGGCAATGAGCAGTTCTTC.

The chain combines TRBV25-1 with TRBJ1-6; no firm D call. Trimming pared 6 bases from V and 6 bases from J, leaving 15 bases between. The CDR3 has 15 residues. CDR1 is MGHDK, CDR2 SYGVNS, per germline. Written as DNA, the CDR3 is TGTGCCAGCAGCGATCACACAGCTGGTAATTCACCCCTCCACTTT. It translates to CASSDHTAGNSPLHF.

The chain carries TRBV19 and TRBJ1-3; D not resolved. CDR3 length: 11 amino acids. V lost 3 bases to trimming and J lost 6 bases, with 3 bases between them. CDR1 is LNHDA and CDR2 is SQIVND in the germline V gene (reference sequence). CDR3 in DNA: TGTGCCAGTAGTATCGAAAACACCATATATTTT. Amino acids: CASSIENTIYF.

The rearrangement links TRBV20-1 to TRBJ2-5, with D hard to call. Germline V gene sequence: CDR1 DFQATT, CDR2 SNEGSKA (reference sequence). The CDR3 has 14 amino acids. V shed 3 bases and J shed 2 bases, with 13 bases lying between them. The CDR3 bases are TGCAGTGCTAGTCGTGGTCTACGGCAAGAGACCCAGTACTTC. Translating gives CSASRGLRQETQYF.

The rearrangement links TRBV6-5 to TRBJ1-2; 9 nucleotides align to TRBD1. J lost 2 bases, V lost 6 bases, and 7 bases had no gene match. CDR1 and CDR2 (germline): MNHEY, SVGAGI. This CDR3 comprises 15 residues. The CDR3 bases are TGTGCCAGCAGCCAGAAAACAGGGGGCAACTATGGCTACACCTTC. As protein: CASSQKTGGNYGYTF.

This chain links TRBV5-1 with TRBJ1-3; no clear D gene. The CDR3 spans 14 residues. Germline V gives CDR1 SGHRS, CDR2 YFSETQ. V lost 4 bases to trimming and J lost 0 bases, with 8 bases between them. The CDR3 region is CASSQDRSGNTIYF. CDR3 nucleotide sequence: TGCGCCAGCAGCCAGGACCGCTCTGGAAACACCATATATTTT.

The chain carries TRBV4-3 and TRBJ1-3, with a possible D match to TRBD1 (5 bases). Trimming took off 5 bases at V and 0 bases at J, with 14 bases between the two ends. The V gene's germline CDR1 is LGHNA and CDR2 YSLEER. The CDR3 has 16 amino acids. DNA of the CDR3: TGCGCCAGCAGCAAGGGAATCGGGACCTCTGGAAACACCATATATTTT. Its protein is CASSKGIGTSGNTIYF.

The genes are TRBV4-2 and TRBJ1-2; TRBD1 agrees at 7 bases. Unmatched junction bases numbered 4, after V lost 0 bases and J lost 6 bases. Germline CDR1 is LGHNA and CDR2 is YNFKEQ. This CDR3 comprises 14 residues. In nucleotides, the CDR3 is TGTGCCAGCAGCCAAGATGCAACAGGGGATGGCTACACCTTC. Residues: CASSQDATGDGYTF.

J is TRBJ1-1 and V is TRBV6-5; the match to TRBD1 covers 7 bases. V trimming: 2 bases; J trimming: 1 base; junction bases outside the gene matches: 1. Per the germline V gene, CDR1 is MNHEY and CDR2 is SVGAGI. The CDR3 loop spans 14 amino acids. The CDR3 DNA reads as TGTGCCAGCAGTTACGGGGACAGGAACACTGAAGCTTTCTTT. Translation gives CASSYGDRNTEAFF.

Of note for this clone: This clone may be a read error of a much larger clone one base away. The V gene is TRBV7-9, the J gene TRBJ1-1; the D gene is possibly TRBD1 (5 bases). CDR1 is SEHNR and CDR2 is FQNEAQ in the germline V gene (reference sequence). The CDR3 is 13 amino acids. V was cut by 3 bases and J by 1 base, with 6 bases left in between. The CDR3 DNA sequence: TGTGCCAGCAGCTTTCAGGGGAACACTGAAGCTTTCTTT. Its translation is CASSFQGNTEAFF.